One sample yielded the 20 T cell receptor beta chains listed below, sequenced in a study of response to subunit inactivated influenza vaccine. One entry per CDR3 protein, called by TCRdb with MiXCR from the RT-PCR reads. The sample includes approximately 500,000 distinct CDR3 sequences, less than 15% of them seen just once. The source material was PBMCs from blood, sampled 11 to 12 days after vaccination. The source of these receptors is a man over 45 who received an inactivated influenza vaccine.

This clonotype was recorded a few times. This chain connects TRBV6-1 to TRBJ2-7, with a possible D match to TRBD1 (6 bases). Germline V gives CDR1 MNHNS, CDR2 SASEGT. V lost 4 bases and J lost 1, with 14 bases in between. The CDR3 spans 15 residues. CDR3 sequence reads: CASSGRRQVSYEQYF. The CDR3 coding sequence is TGTGCCAGCAGTGGAAGAAGACAGGTTTCCTACGAGCAGTACTTC.

This rearrangement joins TRBV7-8 to TRBJ1-2; 7 nucleotides align to TRBD1. The CDR3 consists of 14 residues. Per the germline V gene, CDR1 is SGHVS and CDR2 is FQNEAQ. The trim removed 2 bases at V and 4 bases at J, leaving 4 bases unmatched. The chain's CDR3 is CASSLTRDSYGYTF. The CDR3 nucleotides read TGTGCCAGCAGCTTAACGCGGGACAGCTATGGCTACACCTTC.

The chain has TRBV2 and TRBJ2-5, with 11 bases that match TRBD2. CDR3 length equals 14 residues. The V and J ends lost 2 bases and 5 bases, in that order; junction bases with no gene match: 1. CDR1 and CDR2 (germline): SNHLY, FYNNEI. The CDR3 is CASSETSGGETQYF. Written as DNA, the CDR3 is TGTGCCAGCAGTGAAACTAGCGGGGGTGAGACCCAGTACTTC.

The chain uses TRBV7-2 and TRBJ2-5; D remains ambiguous. Germline-derived CDR1 and CDR2 are SGHTA and FQGNSA. CDR3 length: 13 residues. The V end lost 1 base, the J end lost 3 bases, and 6 bases lay between the germline ends. As DNA, the CDR3 is TGTGCCAGCAGCTTAGTCTCTGAAGAGACCCAGTACTTC. Protein sequence: CASSLVSEETQYF.

This clonotype was recorded at least ten times. The chain carries TRBV5-1 and TRBJ2-2; 9 bases align to TRBD1. The CDR3 contains 14 residues. Germline CDR1 SGHRS, CDR2 YFSETQ. Trimming removed 4 bases from V and 4 bases from J; junction bases left unmatched: 2. The CDR3 protein is CASSMTGGTGELFF. Written as DNA, the CDR3 is TGCGCCAGCAGCATGACAGGGGGCACCGGGGAGCTGTTTTTT.

V gene TRBV5-1 combines with J gene TRBJ2-3; TRBD1 agrees at 10 bases. V lost 3 bases, J lost 7 bases, and 5 bases stayed unmatched. The CDR3 covers 14 residues. Germline values: CDR1 SGHRS, CDR2 YFSETQ. Here the CDR3 reads CASSWGQGTYTQYF. CDR3 DNA sequence: TGCGCCAGCAGCTGGGGACAGGGGACATATACGCAGTATTTT.

This clonotype was seen ten or more times. The genes are TRBV12-3 or TRBV12-4 and TRBJ1-3; D gene unclear. CDR3 length: 14 residues. Trimming stripped 8 bases from V and 6 bases from J, with 17 bases between. CDR3 loop: CASRGSVGSNTIYF. The CDR3 DNA is TGTGCCAGCCGCGGTTCGGTCGGTTCAAACACCATATATTTT.

This clonotype was observed a few times. The chain recombines TRBV5-5 with TRBJ2-2; no definite D call. The CDR3 extends over 13 amino acids. Germline V lookup: CDR1 SGHKS, CDR2 YYEKEE (reference sequence). V was clipped by 1 base and J by 5 bases, with 6 bases between them. Here the CDR3 DNA reads TGTGCCAGCAGCTTGTTCAGTACCGGGGAGCTGTTTTTT. Its protein is CASSLFSTGELFF.

V and J are TRBV7-2 and TRBJ2-7; D assignment may be TRBD1 or TRBD2 (5 bases each). The germline V gene encodes CDR1 SGHTA and CDR2 FQGNSA. The V end lost 11 bases, the J end lost 0 bases, and 14 bases lay between the germline ends. This CDR3 has 13 residues. CDR3 bases: TGTGCCTCAGGGCCGGGATACTCCTACGAGCAGTACTTC. This codes for CASGPGYSYEQYF.

This clonotype was picked up one time. One end of the junction is discordant with germline, which a read error may explain. The chain carries TRBV30 and TRBJ1-3; D is undetermined. CDR1 and CDR2 (germline): GTSNPN, SVGIG (reference sequence). The length of the CDR3 is 15 residues. This CDR3 reads CAWGVGTNSGNTIYF. The CDR3 coding sequence is TGTGCCTGGGGTGTGGGTACCAACTCTGGAAACACCATATATTTT.

This clonotype has just a few counts. The chain employs TRBV20-1 and TRBJ2-3; 11 bases align to TRBD2. The CDR3 is made up of 14 amino acids. Looked up from germline, CDR1 is DFQATT and CDR2 is SNEGSKA (reference sequence). V shed 5 bases, J shed 4 bases, and the junction held 5 bases outside the gene matches. The CDR3 DNA is TGCAGTGCTCATAGCGGGAGGGGTGCAGATACGCAGTATTTT. It specifies CSAHSGRGADTQYF.

The rearrangement uses TRBV20-1 and TRBJ1-4; D may be TRBD1 (5 bases). There are 13 residues in the CDR3. V was shortened by 3 bases and J by 8 bases, with 13 bases between the two germline ends. Germline-derived CDR1 and CDR2 are DFQATT and SNEGSKA (reference sequence). CDR3 nucleotide sequence: TGCAGTGCTAGTAGGACAAAGGGAGAAAAACTGTTTTTT. Amino acid sequence: CSASRTKGEKLFF.

This clonotype was seen a handful of times. The chain's CDR3 is CASSYWGTSGTQNIQYF. For the CDR3, the DNA is TGTGCCAGCAGTTACTGGGGGACTAGCGGGACACAAAACATTCAGTACTTC. The V and J genes are TRBV6-2 or TRBV6-3 and TRBJ2-4; 13 bases align to TRBD2. Trimming removed 1 base from V and 5 bases from J; junction bases left unmatched: 5. Germline V gene sequence: CDR1 MNHEY, CDR2 SVGEGT. CDR3 length: 17 amino acids.

The J gene is TRBJ2-7, the V gene TRBV5-1; perhaps TRBD2 as D (5 bases). The CDR3 has 13 amino acids. Germline V CDR1 and CDR2: SGHRS, YFSETQ. V lost 5 bases, J lost 4 bases, and 13 bases lay in between. CDR3 DNA sequence: TGCGCCAGCAGGAACCGGGGAGATTACGAGCAGTACTTC. It specifies CASRNRGDYEQYF.

This clonotype was seen only a few times. The chain links TRBV5-5 to TRBJ2-7; 7 bases match TRBD1. This CDR3 has 14 residues. The germline CDR1 and CDR2 sequences are SGHKS and YYEKEE (reference sequence). The J segment lost 2 bases and the V segment lost 4 bases, leaving 6 bases of the junction unmatched. The CDR3 loop is CASSPYGTAYEQYF. The CDR3, as DNA: TGTGCCAGCAGCCCTTACGGGACAGCCTACGAGCAGTACTTC. The variable domain in full, completed from reference TRBV5-5 and TRBJ2-7, reads DAGVTQSPTHLIKTRGQQVTLRCSPISGHKSVSWYQQVLGQGPQFIFQYYEKEERGRGNFPDRFSARQFPNYSSELNVNALLLGDSALYLCASSPYGTAYEQYFGPGTRLTVT.

This clonotype has only a few counts. The chain is built from TRBV5-1 and TRBJ2-1; 9 bases match TRBD2. This CDR3 is 15 amino acids long. Unmatched junction bases numbered 1, after V lost 0 bases and J lost 3 bases. CDR1 is SGHRS and CDR2 is YFSETQ in the germline V gene. The CDR3 region has the DNA TGCGCCAGCAGCTTGGCTAGCGGGGACTACAATGAGCAGTTCTTC. Amino acid sequence: CASSLASGDYNEQFF.

The rearrangement links TRBV20-1 to TRBJ1-5; D remains unclear. The ends were cut back, 3 bases at V and 9 bases at J, with 12 bases in the middle. This CDR3 region has 12 residues. Per the germline V gene, CDR1 is DFQATT and CDR2 is SNEGSKA (reference sequence). The CDR3 DNA reads as TGCAGTGCTAGGAGGAGAGAGCGGCCCCAGCATTTT. Residues: CSARRRERPQHF.

The chain has TRBV7-2 and TRBJ2-7; D may correspond to TRBD1 or TRBD2 (5 bases each). This CDR3 is built from 14 residues. From germline, CDR1 is SGHTA and CDR2 FQGNSA. Trimming stripped 5 bases from V and 6 bases from J, with 17 bases between. In nucleotides, the CDR3 is TGTGCCAGCAGCCCCCAAGCCCAGGGAGTCGAGCAGTACTTC. Its protein product is CASSPQAQGVEQYF.

This chain joins TRBV20-1 and TRBJ1-1; D ambiguous. V was trimmed by 3 bases and J by 0 bases, leaving 11 bases between them. The CDR3 extends over 14 amino acids. Germline loops: CDR1 DFQATT, CDR2 SNEGSKA (reference sequence). CDR3 amino acids: CSASPGGVNTEAFF. CDR3 coding DNA: TGCAGTGCTAGTCCCGGTGGGGTGAACACTGAAGCTTTCTTT.

The rearrangement uses TRBV14 and TRBJ2-5; 10 positions match TRBD1. The CDR3 sequence is 16 residues long. From germline, CDR1 is SGHDN and CDR2 FVKESK. The trim removed 4 bases at V and 4 bases at J, leaving 9 bases unmatched. The CDR3 DNA follows: TGTGCCAGCAGCCCGCCGGGACAGGGGTCCTCAGAGACCCAGTACTTC. Translated: CASSPPGQGSSETQYF.